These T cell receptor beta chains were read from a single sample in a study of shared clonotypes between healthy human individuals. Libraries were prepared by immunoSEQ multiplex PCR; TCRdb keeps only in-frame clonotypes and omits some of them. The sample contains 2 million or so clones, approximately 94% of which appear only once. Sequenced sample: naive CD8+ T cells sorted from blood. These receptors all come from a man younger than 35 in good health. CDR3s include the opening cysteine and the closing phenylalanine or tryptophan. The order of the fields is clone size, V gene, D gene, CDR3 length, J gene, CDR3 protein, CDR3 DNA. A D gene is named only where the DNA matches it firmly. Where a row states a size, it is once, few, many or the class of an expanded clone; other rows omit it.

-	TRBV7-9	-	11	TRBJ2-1	CASSLWNEQFF	TGTGCCAGCAGCTTATGGAATGAGCAGTTCTTC
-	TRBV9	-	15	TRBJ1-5	CASSVEGLSNQPQHF	TGTGCCAGCAGCGTAGAGGGACTTAGCAATCAGCCCCAGCATTTT
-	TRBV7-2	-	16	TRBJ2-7	CASSSRDRLSGHEQYF	TGTGCCAGCAGCTCCCGGGATCGTCTTAGCGGTCACGAGCAGTACTTC
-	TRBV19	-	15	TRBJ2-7	CASSPRVVGFYEQYF	TGTGCCAGTAGCCCCCGGGTAGTGGGATTCTACGAGCAGTACTTC
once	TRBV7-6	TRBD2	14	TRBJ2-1	CASSLERGDNEQFF	TGTGCCAGCAGCTTAGAGCGGGGCGACAATGAGCAGTTCTTC
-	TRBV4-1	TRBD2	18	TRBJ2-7	CASSPKATASGGAYEQYF	TGCGCCAGCAGCCCGAAAGCAACGGCCAGCGGGGGGGCCTACGAGCAGTACTTC
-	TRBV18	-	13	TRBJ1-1	CASSPMVNTEAFF	TGTGCCAGCTCACCGATGGTGAACACTGAAGCTTTCTTT
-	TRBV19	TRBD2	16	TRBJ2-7	CASSIRGRNSPYEQYF	TGTGCCAGTAGTATACGCGGGAGAAATAGTCCCTACGAGCAGTACTTC
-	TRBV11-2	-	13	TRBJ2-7	CASSLAGAYEQYF	TGTGCCAGCAGCTTAGCGGGAGCCTACGAGCAGTACTTC
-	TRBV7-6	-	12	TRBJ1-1	CASSLDGTEAFF	TGTGCCAGCAGCTTAGACGGCACTGAAGCTTTCTTT
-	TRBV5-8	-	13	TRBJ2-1	CASSLSRYNEQFF	TGTGCCAGCAGCTTGTCCAGGTACAATGAGCAGTTCTTC
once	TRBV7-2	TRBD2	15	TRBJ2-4	CASSLARGLGNIQYF	TGTGCCAGCAGCTTAGCGCGTGGACTAGGAAACATTCAGTACTTC
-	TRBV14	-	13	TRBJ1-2	CASSQQGIGGYTF	TGTGCCAGCAGCCAGCAGGGAATTGGTGGCTACACCTTC
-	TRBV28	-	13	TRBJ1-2	CASYGGENYGYTF	TGTGCCAGCTACGGAGGTGAGAACTATGGCTACACCTTC
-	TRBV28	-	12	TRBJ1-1	CASSFDTIEAFF	TGTGCCAGCAGTTTCGATACGATTGAAGCTTTCTTT
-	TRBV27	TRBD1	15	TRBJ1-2	CASSYRDRGRYGYTF	TGTGCCAGCTCCTACCGGGACAGGGGTCGCTATGGCTACACCTTC
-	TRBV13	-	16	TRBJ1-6	CASSLQVWGGNSPLHF	TGTGCCAGCAGCTTACAGGTCTGGGGAGGTAATTCACCCCTCCACTTT
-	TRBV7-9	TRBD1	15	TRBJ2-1	CASSLGVGQEVEQFF	TGTGCCAGCAGCTTAGGTGTCGGACAGGAAGTTGAGCAGTTCTTC
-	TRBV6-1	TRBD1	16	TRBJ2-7	CASSEFLGQGQYEQYF	TGTGCCAGCAGTGAATTTCTGGGACAGGGACAATACGAGCAGTACTTC
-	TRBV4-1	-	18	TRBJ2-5	CASSQVVFNTAGQETQYF	TGCGCCAGCAGCCAAGTCGTCTTTAACACAGCGGGTCAAGAGACCCAGTACTTC
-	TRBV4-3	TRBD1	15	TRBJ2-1	CASSQVRGSYNEQFF	TGCGCCAGCAGCCAAGTCAGGGGGTCCTACAATGAGCAGTTCTTC
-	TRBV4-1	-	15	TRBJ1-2	CASSESTGRNYGYTF	TGCGCCAGCAGCGAATCTACCGGACGGAACTATGGCTACACCTTC
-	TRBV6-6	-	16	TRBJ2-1	CAIQGYWGSSYNEQFF	TGTGCCATCCAGGGGTACTGGGGGAGCTCCTACAATGAGCAGTTCTTC
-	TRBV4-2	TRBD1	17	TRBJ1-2	CASSPTGTGGWDYGYTF	TGTGCCAGCAGCCCGACCGGGACAGGGGGCTGGGACTATGGCTACACCTTC
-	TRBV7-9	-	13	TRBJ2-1	CAGIQSSYNEQFF	TGTGCCGGTATACAGAGCTCCTACAATGAGCAGTTCTTC
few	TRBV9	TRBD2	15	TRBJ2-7	CASSVGGGTSYEQYF	TGTGCCAGCAGCGTAGGCGGGGGGACCTCCTACGAGCAGTACTTC
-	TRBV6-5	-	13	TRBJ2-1	CASRTSSYNEQFF	TGTGCCAGCAGGACAAGCTCCTACAATGAGCAGTTCTTC
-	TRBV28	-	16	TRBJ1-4	CASSLYRGAANEKLFF	TGTGCCAGCAGTTTATATCGGGGGGCGGCTAATGAAAAACTGTTTTTT
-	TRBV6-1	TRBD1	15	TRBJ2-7	CASSVRGQGAYEQYF	TGTGCCAGCAGTGTCCGAGGACAGGGGGCCTACGAGCAGTACTTC